This T cell receptor (beta chain) originates from a study of CD8 T cells in ankylosing spondylitis. Whole-study findings and limits: Within ankylosing spondylitis blood, a TCR beta motif made up of under 10 highly homologous variants appeared to be characteristic. CD8+ disease-linked clones were present at relatively low frequencies in blood.

TCRdb recomputed calls from the 5' RACE reads with MiXCR, one row per CDR3 protein. The data show about 300,000 distinct CDR3 sequences, around 20% seen once. A note on this clonotype: Its specificity is unknown. The germline gene is not matched at one end of the junction; a read error may be the cause.

The sequencing sample was made of blood, either unsorted or a sorted T cell fraction (not recorded which). This TCR came from a female donor with ankylosing spondylitis or in good health (not recorded which).

CDR3 region: CASSLDYYNEQFF. The CDR3 DNA sequence: TGTGCTAGCAGCTTAGACTATTACAATGAGCAGTTCTTC. This chain connects TRBV7-7 to TRBJ2-1, with a possible D match to TRBD2 (5 bases). This CDR3 is built from 13 residues. The V gene's germline CDR1 is SSHAT and CDR2 FNYEAQ (reference sequence).